This is a list of T cell receptor beta chains from one sample in a study of cytomegalovirus exposure and HLA in healthy donors. The method was immunoSEQ multiplex PCR; TCRdb's version includes in-frame clones alone and lacks a portion of them. The sample includes 150,000 to 200,000 clones, approximately 83% seen only once; the top ten take 3% to 3.5%. Sequencing was done on a sample of PBMCs. These receptors originate from a male donor in good health and CMV-seronegative. CDR3s include the opening cysteine and the closing phenylalanine or tryptophan. The D gene is left open where the match is weak. Clone size is given for some rows only: seen once, a few or many times, or a class if the clone is expanded.

D gene	J gene	clone size	V gene	CDR3 DNA	CDR3 protein
TRBD1	TRBJ1-4	few	TRBV7-9	TGTGCCAGCAGCTACCGACAGGGAGTAGCTGAAAAACTGTTTTTT	CASSYRQGVAEKLFF
-	TRBJ2-7	-	TRBV28	TGTGCCAGCAGCCCTCCCGACATCTACGAGCAGTACTTC	CASSPPDIYEQYF
-	TRBJ2-5	-	TRBV7-9	TGTGCCAGCAGCTCCTGGACAGTTCAAGAGACCCAGTACTTC	CASSSWTVQETQYF
TRBD1	TRBJ1-2	-	TRBV28	TGTGCCAGCAGTTTACCGGGACAGGGGGCGCGAAAGGAGGACACCTTC	CASSLPGQGARKEDTF
TRBD1	TRBJ2-5	once	TRBV15	TGTGCCACCAGCAGACAGGGACAGGGGGCTCAAGAGACCCAGTACTTC	CATSRQGQGAQETQYF
-	TRBJ1-5	-	TRBV30	TGTGCCTGGAGTGAGAGGGGGACACATTATAGCAATCAGCCCCAGCATTTT	CAWSERGTHYSNQPQHF
-	TRBJ2-5	-	TRBV11-3	TGTGCCAGCAGCCCCAGGGGGGAAGAGACCCAGTACTTC	CASSPRGEETQYF
TRBD2	TRBJ2-7	-	TRBV19	TGTGCCAGTAGGGTAGCGGGAGGGCCTGGAGAGCAGTACTTC	CASRVAGGPGEQYF
-	TRBJ2-5	-	TRBV5-1	TGCGCCAGCAGCTTGGGAGCGCACCAAGAGACCCAGTACTTC	CASSLGAHQETQYF
-	TRBJ1-1	-	TRBV19	TGTGCCAGTAGTATAGCGGGGACATTGAACACTGAAGCTTTCTTT	CASSIAGTLNTEAFF
TRBD1	TRBJ1-4	few	TRBV5-5	TGTGCCAGCAGCCAAGATCGGGGGACAGGGAATGAAAAACTGTTTTTT	CASSQDRGTGNEKLFF
TRBD1	TRBJ2-3	-	TRBV7-3	TGTGCCAGCAGCTTACAAGCGCACAGGGGAGATACGCAGTATTTT	CASSLQAHRGDTQYF
-	TRBJ2-3	-	TRBV6-7	TGTGCCAGCAGTTACTCCGGAAAGGGGGTTAGCACAGATACGCAGTATTTT	CASSYSGKGVSTDTQYF
-	TRBJ1-4	-	TRBV2	TGTGCCAGCAGTGAAGCCAGTCGTGGTAATGAAAAACTGTTTTTT	CASSEASRGNEKLFF
TRBD1	TRBJ2-7	-	TRBV28	TGTGCCAGCAGTTTCCGGGACAGACCCTACGAGCAGTACTTC	CASSFRDRPYEQYF
TRBD1	TRBJ1-6	-	TRBV7-9	TGTTCCAGCAGCTATTCAGGGGGCGCGAGGAGTTCACCCCTCCACTTT	CSSSYSGGARSSPLHF
-	TRBJ1-1	-	TRBV10-3	TGTGCCATCAGTGCATACAGGGAATTGGACACTGAAGCTTTCTTT	CAISAYRELDTEAFF
-	TRBJ1-1	-	TRBV27	TGTGCCAGCAGTAGAACGGGGGATATGAACACTGAAGCTTTCTTT	CASSRTGDMNTEAFF
TRBD2	TRBJ2-3	-	TRBV28	TGTGCCAGCAGACCCCCCGGACTAGCGGGGAAAGCGGGCACAGATACGCAGTATTTT	CASRPPGLAGKAGTDTQYF
-	TRBJ2-3	-	TRBV7-3	TGTGCCAGCAGCCGGGGAAGCACAGATACGCAGTATTTT	CASSRGSTDTQYF
-	TRBJ2-3	-	TRBV7-2	TGTGCCAGCAGCTTAGTGCTCCCAACAAGCACAGATACGCAGTATTTT	CASSLVLPTSTDTQYF
-	TRBJ2-6	few	TRBV4-2	TGTGCCAGCAGCCAAGAGAGGGGGTCTGGGGCCAACGTCCTGACTTTC	CASSQERGSGANVLTF